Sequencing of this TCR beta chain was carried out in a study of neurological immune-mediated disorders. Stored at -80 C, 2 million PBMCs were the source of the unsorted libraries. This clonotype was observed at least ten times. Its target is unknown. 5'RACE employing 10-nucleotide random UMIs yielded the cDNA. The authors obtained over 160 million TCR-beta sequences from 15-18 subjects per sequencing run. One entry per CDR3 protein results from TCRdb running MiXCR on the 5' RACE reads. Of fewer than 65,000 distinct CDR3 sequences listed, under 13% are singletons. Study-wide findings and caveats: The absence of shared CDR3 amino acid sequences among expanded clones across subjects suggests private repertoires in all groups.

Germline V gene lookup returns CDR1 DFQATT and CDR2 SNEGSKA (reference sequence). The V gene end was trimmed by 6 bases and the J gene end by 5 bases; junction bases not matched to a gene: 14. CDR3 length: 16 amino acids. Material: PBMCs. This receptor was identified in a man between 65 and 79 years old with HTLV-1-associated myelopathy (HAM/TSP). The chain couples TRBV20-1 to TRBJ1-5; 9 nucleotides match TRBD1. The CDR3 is CSAIRTGELFYQPQHF. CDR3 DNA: TGCAGTGCCATCCGGACAGGGGAATTGTTCTATCAGCCCCAGCATTTT.